The present TCR beta chain was sequenced within a study of T-cell reconstitution after alpha-beta-depleted transplantation in children. Whole-study results and caveats: Roughly two months post-transplant, alpha-beta T cells reportedly originated from several hundred graft clones that had expanded. At the one-year point after transplant, T-cell counts and TCRbeta diversity were found to come mostly from T cells that had been newly produced. The high TCRbeta diversity at day 60 in some patients came from surviving recipient T cells and thymic progenitors.

Preparation of the TCRbeta library used unique molecular identifiers. TCRdb reprocessed the PCR reads via MiXCR and lists one record per CDR3 protein. The profile covers hundreds of thousands of distinct CDR3 sequences, with under 15% appearing a single time and 0.79% taken by the ten largest. Germline-derived CDR1 and CDR2 are SQVTM and ANQGSEA. Trimming removed 7 bases at V and 6 bases at J, with 13 bases between. The CDR3 loop spans 12 amino acids. This clonotype was detected many times. Its antigen remains unidentified. The J gene is TRBJ1-5, the V gene TRBV29-1, with a tentative D call TRBD1 (5 bases). The receptor's source is a girl aged 2 to 10 with congenital amegakaryocytic thrombocytopenia, due to receive a stem cell transplant. The input for sequencing was PBMCs, taken before TCRalphabeta/CD19-depleted stem cell transplant. The CDR3 is CSARQLGQPQHF. The CDR3 DNA is TGCAGCGCGAGACAGTTAGGTCAGCCCCAGCATTTT.